This T cell receptor (beta chain) emerged from a study of T cell responses to AZD1222 COVID-19 vaccine. Whole-study findings and limits: Repertoires were obtained solely post-peak T cell response. Clonal diversity may have been underestimated in mostly white British donors.

It was second doses at about 4 or about 12 weeks that were pooled. Germline CDR1 and CDR2: MGHRA and YSYEKL. V lost 3 bases and J 8 bases, leaving 19 bases between the germline ends. The CDR3 covers 15 residues. Worth noting for this clone: Its antigen is undetermined.

The method was immunoSEQ multiplex PCR; TCRdb's version includes in-frame clones alone and lacks a portion of them. Among roughly 150,000 clones listed, roughly nine tenths were seen once. This receptor was obtained from an adult who received the AZD1222 COVID-19 vaccine. Material: peripheral blood, obtained 28 days after the second AZD1222 dose. V and J are TRBV4-1 and TRBJ1-2; tentatively, D is TRBD1 (6 bases). The CDR3 DNA follows: TGCGCCAGCAGCCAGGACCGTGGACAGCCGGGAGGCTACACCTTC. As protein: CASSQDRGQPGGYTF.